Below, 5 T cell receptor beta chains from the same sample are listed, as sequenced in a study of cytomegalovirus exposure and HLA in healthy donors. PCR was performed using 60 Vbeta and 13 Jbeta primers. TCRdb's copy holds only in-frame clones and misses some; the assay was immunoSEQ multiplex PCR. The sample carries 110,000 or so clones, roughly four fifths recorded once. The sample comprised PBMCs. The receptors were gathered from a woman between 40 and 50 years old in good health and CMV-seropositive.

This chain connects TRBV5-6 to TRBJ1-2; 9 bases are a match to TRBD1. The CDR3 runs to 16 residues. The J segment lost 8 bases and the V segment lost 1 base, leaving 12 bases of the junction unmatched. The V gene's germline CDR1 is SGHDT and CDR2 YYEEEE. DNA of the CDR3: TGTGCCAGCAGCTTGCCATCGGGACAGGGACGATTGGGCTACACCTTC. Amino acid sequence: CASSLPSGQGRLGYTF. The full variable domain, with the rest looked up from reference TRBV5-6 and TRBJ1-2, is DAGVTQSPTHLIKTRGQQVTLRCSPKSGHDTVSWYQQALGQGPQFIFQYYEEEERQRGNFPDRFSGHQFPNYSSELNVNALLLGDSALYLCASSLPSGQGRLGYTFGSGTRLTVV.

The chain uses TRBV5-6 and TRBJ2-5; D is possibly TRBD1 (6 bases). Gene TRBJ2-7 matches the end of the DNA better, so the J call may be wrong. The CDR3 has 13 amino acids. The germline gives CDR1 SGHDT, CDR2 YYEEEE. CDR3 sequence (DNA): TGTGCCAGCAGCTTGACCAGGGGCTACGAGCAGTACTTC. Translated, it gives CASSLTRGYEQYF.

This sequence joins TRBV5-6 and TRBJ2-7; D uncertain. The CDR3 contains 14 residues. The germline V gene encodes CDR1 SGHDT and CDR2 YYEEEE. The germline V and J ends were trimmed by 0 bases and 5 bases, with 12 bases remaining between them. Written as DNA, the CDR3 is TGTGCCAGCAGCTTGGTCGCCAGGCAAGACGAGCAGTACTTC. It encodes CASSLVARQDEQYF.

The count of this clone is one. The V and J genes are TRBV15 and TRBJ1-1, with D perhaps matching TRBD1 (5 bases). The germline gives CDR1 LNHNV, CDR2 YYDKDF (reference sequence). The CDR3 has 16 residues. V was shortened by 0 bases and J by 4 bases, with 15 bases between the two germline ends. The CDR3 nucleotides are TGTGCCACCAGCAGAGATAAGGAGGGGAGGATCACTGAAGCTTTCTTT. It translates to CATSRDKEGRITEAFF.

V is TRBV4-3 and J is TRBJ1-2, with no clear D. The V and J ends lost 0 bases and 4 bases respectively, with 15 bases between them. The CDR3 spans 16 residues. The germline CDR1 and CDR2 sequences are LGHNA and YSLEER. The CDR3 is CASSQDHEGRGYGYTF. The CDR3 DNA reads TGCGCCAGCAGCCAAGATCACGAAGGCCGGGGCTATGGCTACACCTTC.